The clone carrying this TCR beta chain was observed a single time. CDR3 length equals 16 residues. V shed 5 bases and J shed 8 bases, with 19 bases lying between them. From germline, CDR1 is SEHNR and CDR2 FQNEAQ (reference sequence). TCRdb keeps only in-frame clones here, not all; method: immunoSEQ multiplex PCR. This sample has about 290,000 clones, with around 85% found just once. The data stem from a study of blood T cell repertoires in COVID-19. This TCR came from a woman aged 50 to 60 with active or convalescent COVID-19. The chain is built from TRBV7-9 and TRBJ1-6; D is unclear. The sample taken for sequencing was peripheral blood. DNA for the CDR3: TGTGCCAGCAGCCCTGTGGTGGGCCGGGGAGATTCACCCCTCCACTTT. This translates into CASSPVVGRGDSPLHF. Full variable domain (missing parts from reference TRBV7-9 and TRBJ1-6): DTGVSQNPRHKITKRGQNVTFRCDPISEHNRLYWYRQTLGQGPEFLTYFQNEAQLEKSRLLSDRFSAERPKGSFSTLEIQRTEQGDSAMYLCASSPVVGRGDSPLHFGNGTRLTVT.